This T cell receptor (beta chain) was sequenced in a study of T cell repertoires in cytomegalovirus infection. The overall study: CMV epitopes in the study were HLA-C-restricted (recently identified) and HLA-B-restricted (well studied). Both a matching HLA type and CMV infection were indicated by public TCR beta signatures.

TCRdb reprocessed the reads via MiXCR and lists one record per CDR3 protein. This sample has about 900,000 distinct CDR3 sequences, with approximately 31% found just once. About this clonotype itself: Its antigen is currently unknown.

Points from the study as a whole: Carriers of CMV plus the relevant HLA were identified by cumulative public TCR beta family frequency. Dominant in the ex vivo response were TCR beta clonotypes restricted by HLA-C and specific for CMV.

The CDR3 extends over 16 amino acids. The junction had 6 bases not matched to a gene; V was cut back by 4 bases and J by 6 bases. Germline-derived CDR1 and CDR2 are MNHEY and SVGEGT. The sequencing used cultured CD8+ T cells from PBMCs, collected from culture after CMV antigen stimulation. V usage is TRBV6-2 or TRBV6-3 and J usage is TRBJ2-1; 13 bases align to TRBD2. The sequence came from a human donor in good health (CMV status not recorded). Some clones in this sample may be carry-over from other donors' samples. The DNA for the CDR3 is TGTGCCAGCAGTTGGACTAGCGGGGGAGGAGGCAATGAGCAGTTCTTC. Protein sequence: CASSWTSGGGGNEQFF.